The clone carrying this T cell receptor beta chain was seen more than once but under ten times. The antigen remains unidentified. These data originate in a study of blood T cells in healthy people across ages. Study findings and constraints: The long-lived group displayed more naive CD4+ cells, plus higher diversity, than the aged donors did.

A second about 7 to 12 cycle PCR used barcoded and J-beta primers. TCRdb ran MiXCR on the 5' RACE reads and lists one entry per CDR3 protein. The data contain some 1.4 million distinct CDR3 sequences, around two fifths of them seen just once; the ten biggest clones take up approximately 7.9%. The germline CDR1 and CDR2 sequences are MGHRA and YSYEKL. This CDR3 comprises 18 residues. Trimming cost V 0 bases and J 1 base; bases outside gene matches: 9. The sample taken for sequencing was blood. This chain links TRBV4-1 with TRBJ2-5; 9 nucleotides agree with TRBD2. The clonotype originates from a woman aged 18-29 years in good health. CDR3 sequence reads: CASSQDRQLAGPQETQYF. CDR3 sequence (DNA): TGCGCCAGCAGCCAAGATCGACAACTAGCGGGCCCCCAAGAGACCCAGTACTTC.